This paragraph covers one T cell receptor (beta chain) sequence. At one of its ends the junction is not consistent with the germline gene, which may arise from a read error. This sample is drawn from a study of blood T cell repertoires in COVID-19. Only in-frame clones appear in the TCRdb table, and some are missing; sequencing was by immunoSEQ multiplex PCR. The sample carries 150,000 to 200,000 clones, roughly nine tenths recorded once. Per germline, CDR1 SGHTA and CDR2 FQGNSA. This CDR3 spans 15 amino acids. Sequencing was performed on peripheral blood. This receptor was taken from a man aged 70 or older with active or convalescent COVID-19. The V gene is TRBV7-2, the J gene TRBJ2-1, with 9 bases identical to TRBD2. The CDR3 coding sequence is TGTGCCAGCAGCTTAGGCGGGAGGGCCTACCATGAGCAGTTCTTC. Encoded protein: CASSLGGRAYHEQFF.